Sequencing of this T cell receptor (beta chain) was carried out in a study of control samples from healthy donors and cancer patients. This clone qualifies as medium-sized. Assay used: immunoSEQ multiplex PCR; TCRdb lists only in-frame clones, some missing. The data show 45,000 to 60,000 clones, about nine tenths seen once. The V gene lost 3 bases and the J gene lost 4 bases, with 19 bases spanning the gap. The CDR3 covers 16 residues. Germline loops: CDR1 SGHRS, CDR2 YFSETQ. The sample was PBMCs. The chain combines TRBV5-1 with TRBJ1-1; no firm D call. The TCR was taken from a man in his 60s with head and neck cancer. DNA of the CDR3: TGCGCCAGCAGCTCCTTTGGCCAAATTACATTCACTGAAGCTTTCTTT. Translated: CASSSFGQITFTEAFF.